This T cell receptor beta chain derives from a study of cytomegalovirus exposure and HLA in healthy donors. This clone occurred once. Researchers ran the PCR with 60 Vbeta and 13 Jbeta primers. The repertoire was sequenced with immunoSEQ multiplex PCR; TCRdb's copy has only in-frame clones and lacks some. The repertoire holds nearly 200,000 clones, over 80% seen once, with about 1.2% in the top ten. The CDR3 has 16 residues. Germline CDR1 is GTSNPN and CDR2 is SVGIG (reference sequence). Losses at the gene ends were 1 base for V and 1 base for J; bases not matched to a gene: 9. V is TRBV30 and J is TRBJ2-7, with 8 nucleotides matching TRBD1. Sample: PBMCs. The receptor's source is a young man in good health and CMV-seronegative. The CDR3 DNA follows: TGTGCCTGGAGTGCAGGACGGACAGGGTCGTCCTACGAGCAGTACTTC. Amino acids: CAWSAGRTGSSYEQYF.